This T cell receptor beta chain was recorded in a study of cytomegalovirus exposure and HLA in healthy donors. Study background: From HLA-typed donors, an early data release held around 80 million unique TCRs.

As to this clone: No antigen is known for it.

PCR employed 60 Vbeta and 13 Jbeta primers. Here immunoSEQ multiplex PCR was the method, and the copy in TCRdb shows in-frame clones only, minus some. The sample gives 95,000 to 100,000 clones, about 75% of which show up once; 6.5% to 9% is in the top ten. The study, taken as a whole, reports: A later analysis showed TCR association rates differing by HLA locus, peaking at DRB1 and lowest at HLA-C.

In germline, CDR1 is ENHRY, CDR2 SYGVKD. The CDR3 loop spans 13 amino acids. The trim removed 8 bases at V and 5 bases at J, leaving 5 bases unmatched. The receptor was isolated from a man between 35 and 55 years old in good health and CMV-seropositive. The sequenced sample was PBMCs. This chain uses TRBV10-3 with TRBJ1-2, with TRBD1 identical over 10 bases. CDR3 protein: CAIQTGGLYGYTF. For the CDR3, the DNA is TGTGCCATCCAGACAGGGGGCCTTTATGGCTACACCTTC.